The clone carrying this T cell receptor (beta chain) was detected only a few times. In the PCR, 60 Vbeta and 13 Jbeta primers were used. Profiling relied on immunoSEQ multiplex PCR, and the TCRdb table lists in-frame clones only, not all of them. Here the sample spans about 170,000 clones, around 82% being singletons. The sample is drawn from a study of cytomegalovirus exposure and HLA in healthy donors. V gave up 4 bases and J gave up 4 bases; unmatched junction bases: 9. CDR3 length: 16 residues. Per germline, CDR1 SGHRS and CDR2 YFSETQ. The material sequenced was PBMCs. The V and J genes are TRBV5-1 and TRBJ2-7, with 12 bases aligning to TRBD2. The clonotype originates from a male donor in good health and CMV-seronegative. CDR3 region: CASSPGTSGFGYEQYF. The CDR3 nucleotides are TGCGCCAGCAGCCCAGGGACTAGCGGGTTCGGGTACGAGCAGTACTTC. The full variable domain, in which reference TRBV5-1 and TRBJ2-7 provide the parts outside the CDR3, is KAGVTQTPRYLIKTRGQQVTLSCSPISGHRSVSWYQQTPGQGLQFLFEYFSETQRNKGNFPGRFSGRQFSNSRSEMNVSTLELGDSALYLCASSPGTSGFGYEQYFGPGTRLTVT.